These 26 T cell receptor beta chains share one sample of origin, sequenced in a study of blood T cells in healthy people across ages. A second 7 to 11 cycle PCR used barcoded and J-beta primers. TCRdb ran MiXCR on the 5' RACE reads and lists one entry per CDR3 protein. The sample contains 800,000 to 1,300,000 distinct CDR3 sequences, about 23% of which appear only once. The same specimen was also included in a second study, on T cells of mothers and their children.

The sequencing input was blood. The receptors were sampled from a girl aged 2-9 years in good health.

This chain connects TRBV29-1 to TRBJ2-1; D unclear. V was shortened by 7 bases and J by 12 bases, with 16 bases between the two germline ends. CDR1 and CDR2 from the germline V gene are SQVTM and ANQGSEA. The CDR3 extends over 11 amino acids. CDR3 DNA: TGCAGCGCCCTCACAAGTTCCGGGCAGTTCTTC. It encodes CSALTSSGQFF.

This clonotype was counted a few times. The J gene is TRBJ2-5, the V gene TRBV7-9; a weak D match, TRBD2 (6 bases). The assigned J gene may be wrong: the sequence end matches TRBJ2-1 better. Germline CDR1 reads SEHNR; CDR2 reads FQNEAQ (reference sequence). The CDR3 extends over 17 amino acids. The CDR3 loop reads CASSPLTGTPSYNEQFF. The CDR3 DNA reads as TGTGCCAGCAGCCCCCTAACCGGGACTCCTTCCTACAATGAGCAGTTCTTC.

A word on this clonotype: A junction end diverges from the germline sequence, so it may reflect a read error. This chain uses TRBV5-6 with TRBJ1-6; D gene uncertain. Germline values: CDR1 SGHDT, CDR2 YYEEEE. The CDR3 runs 13 residues. CDR3 in amino acids: CASSLNGVRFKNF. As DNA, the CDR3 is TGTGCCAGCAGCTTGAACGGGGTCCGATTCAAAAACTTT.

This clonotype was found a few times. V and J are TRBV27 and TRBJ2-2; 11 bases align to TRBD2. The germline V gene encodes CDR1 MNHEY and CDR2 SMNVEV (reference sequence). Trimming removed 5 bases from V and 2 bases from J; junction bases left unmatched: 10. CDR3 length equals 18 residues. This CDR3 reads CASSLGLAGVGNTGELFF. For the CDR3, the DNA is TGTGCCAGCAGTCTCGGACTAGCGGGTGTGGGAAACACCGGGGAGCTGTTTTTT.

The rearrangement links TRBV15 to TRBJ2-5; TRBD1 aligns across 7 bases. The DNA end lines up better with TRBJ2-7; the J call may be wrong. Germline V gene data show CDR1 as LNHNV and CDR2 as YYDKDF (reference sequence). This CDR3 has 14 amino acids. CDR3 DNA sequence: TGTGCCACCAGCAGAGATCTCGGACAGGACGAGCAGTACTTC. Protein: CATSRDLGQDEQYF.

On this clonotype itself: A junction boundary mismatches the germline segment, possibly from a read error. V usage is TRBV29-1 and J usage is TRBJ2-5; maybe TRBD1 (6 bases). Germline V gives CDR1 SQVTM, CDR2 ANQGSEA. The length of the CDR3 is 12 residues. The CDR3 region is CSVERPGETRYF. CDR3 nucleotides: TGCAGCGTTGAACGCCCAGGGGAGACCCGGTACTTC.

V and J are TRBV29-1 and TRBJ2-1, with 8 bases fitting TRBD2. The CDR3 covers 12 residues. With V trimmed by 7 bases and J by 7 bases, 6 bases remained unmatched. Per the germline V gene, CDR1 is SQVTM and CDR2 is ANQGSEA. CDR3: CSERTSRNEQFF. CDR3 sequence (DNA): TGCAGCGAGAGGACTAGCCGGAATGAGCAGTTCTTC.

The chain uses TRBV25-1 and TRBJ2-4, with D perhaps TRBD1 or TRBD2 (5 bases each). The CDR3 has 12 residues. V shed 5 bases and J shed 8 bases, with 10 bases lying between them. Germline-derived CDR1 and CDR2 are MGHDK and SYGVNS. Written as DNA, the CDR3 is TGTGCCAGCAGTAGGGACGCCGACATTCAGTACTTC. Translating gives CASSRDADIQYF.

This sequence joins TRBV7-9 and TRBJ2-5, with 9 bases that match TRBD2. V shed 5 bases, J shed 4 bases, and the junction held 8 bases outside the gene matches. There are 15 residues in the CDR3. The germline CDR1 and CDR2 sequences are SEHNR and FQNEAQ (reference sequence). As DNA, the CDR3 is TGTGCCAGCAGCCCAAAAACTAGCGGGCGAGAGACCCAGTACTTC. Amino acid sequence: CASSPKTSGRETQYF. The full variable domain, its missing parts supplied by reference TRBV7-9 and TRBJ2-5, is DTGVSQNPRHKITKRGQNVTFRCDPISEHNRLYWYRQTLGQGPEFLTYFQNEAQLEKSRLLSDRFSAERPKGSFSTLEIQRTEQGDSAMYLCASSPKTSGRETQYFGPGTRLLVL.

This clonotype was seen at least ten times. The V call is TRBV29-1, the J call TRBJ2-5; the D is unclear. V shed 7 bases and J shed 4 bases, with 10 bases lying between them. This CDR3 spans 11 amino acids. Germline loops: CDR1 SQVTM, CDR2 ANQGSEA. The CDR3 loop is CSGSLGETQYF. The CDR3 DNA sequence: TGCAGCGGGTCGTTGGGAGAGACCCAGTACTTC.

The chain joins TRBV12-3 or TRBV12-4 to TRBJ2-1; D is possibly TRBD2 (6 bases). Between the trimmed V and J ends, which lost 4 bases and 6 bases, there was a span of 16 bases. The CDR3 extends over 15 amino acids. As DNA, the CDR3 is TGTGCCAGCAGTTCCCCGGGCGGGATCGCCAATGAGCAGTTCTTC. It translates to CASSSPGGIANEQFF.

V gene TRBV9 combines with J gene TRBJ1-1, with D maybe TRBD1 (6 bases). Trimming took off 0 bases at V and 5 bases at J, with 14 bases between the two ends. The CDR3 is made up of 15 amino acids. Per the germline V gene, CDR1 is SGDLS and CDR2 is YYNGEE. CDR3 DNA sequence: TGTGCCAGCAGCGTAGCTGGCAGGGGACTAACTGAAGCTTTCTTT. It is translated as CASSVAGRGLTEAFF.

This clonotype was detected a few times. The genes are TRBV7-2 and TRBJ2-5; D is perhaps TRBD1 (6 bases). The end of the DNA fits TRBJ2-7 better, so the J call may be wrong. The CDR3 contains 16 residues. Germline V gives CDR1 SGHTA, CDR2 FQGNSA. CDR3 sequence: CASSLFGAGASYEQYF. The CDR3 DNA reads TGTGCCAGCAGCTTATTTGGTGCAGGGGCCTCCTACGAGCAGTACTTC.

This clonotype appeared a few times. The CDR3 DNA follows: TGTGCCAGCACCTCCCTGGGGTACTCCTACAATGAGCAGTTCTTC. It yields the protein CASTSLGYSYNEQFF. The chain carries TRBV28 and TRBJ2-1; D is unresolved. The V end was cut by 7 bases, the J end by 0 bases, with 13 bases between. Germline CDR1 MDHEN, CDR2 SYDVKM. There are 15 residues in the CDR3.

This clonotype was observed a few times. The chain has TRBV7-9 and TRBJ1-3; the D is unclear. This CDR3 has 16 residues. Germline loops: CDR1 SEHNR, CDR2 FQNEAQ (reference sequence). Trimming cost V 6 bases and J 4 bases, with 19 bases left between them. CDR3 DNA sequence: TGTGCCAGCAGACCGGATTACCTCAGAGAAGGAAACACCATATATTTT. It specifies CASRPDYLREGNTIYF.

This clonotype is a singleton in its sample. This chain joins TRBV19 and TRBJ1-5; TRBD1 is a possible D gene (6 bases). There are 12 residues in the CDR3. Trimming shortened V by 11 bases and J by 5 bases, and 13 bases separated the two germline ends. Germline CDR1 and CDR2: LNHDA and SQIVND (reference sequence). The CDR3 sequence: CAGGTSYQPQHF. CDR3 nucleotide sequence: TGTGCCGGTGGGACATCCTATCAGCCCCAGCATTTT.

This clonotype occurred many times. This sequence joins TRBV9 and TRBJ2-7, with 13 bases that match TRBD2. The CDR3 is 16 residues long. CDR1 is SGDLS and CDR2 is YYNGEE in the germline V gene. V gave up 1 base and J gave up 4 bases; unmatched junction bases: 5. The CDR3 bases are TGTGCCAGCAGCGTACTGGGGACTAGCGGGGTATACGAGCAGTACTTC. This encodes CASSVLGTSGVYEQYF.

Worth noting for this clonotype: A junction end diverges from the germline sequence, so it may reflect a read error. The chain uses TRBV12-3 or TRBV12-4 and TRBJ2-5; 7 nucleotides line up with TRBD2. The J call could be wrong; TRBJ2-7 is a better fit for the DNA end. This CDR3 contains 14 residues. The CDR3 nucleotides are TGTGCCAGCAGTATAGCGGGTAGGTCCTACGAGCAGTACTTC. Residues: CASSIAGRSYEQYF.

This clonotype was counted a few times. The rearrangement joins TRBV9 to TRBJ1-1; D might be TRBD1 (6 bases). Trimming took 4 bases from V and 1 from J, leaving 8 bases between them. Germline loops: CDR1 SGDLS, CDR2 YYNGEE. CDR3 length: 13 amino acids. As DNA, the CDR3 is TGTGCCAGCAGCATGGGACAGAACACTGAAGCTTTCTTT. Its protein is CASSMGQNTEAFF.

V and J are TRBV27 and TRBJ2-5; 9 bases map to TRBD1. There are 14 residues in the CDR3. J gave up 1 base and V 8 bases, and 5 bases lay outside the gene matches. The germline CDR1 and CDR2 sequences are MNHEY and SMNVEV (reference sequence). CDR3 nucleotides: TGTGCCAGCCGGGACAGGGATCCCCAAGAGACCCAGTACTTC. Protein: CASRDRDPQETQYF.

This clonotype was seen repeatedly, ten times or more. The chain carries TRBV5-1 and TRBJ2-1; D may be TRBD2 (6 bases). V was trimmed by 4 bases and J by 10 bases, leaving 9 bases between them. This CDR3 has 11 residues. Germline CDR1 SGHRS, CDR2 YFSETQ. The CDR3 region is CASSRGLEQFF. CDR3 sequence (DNA): TGCGCCAGCAGCCGGGGACTCGAGCAGTTCTTC.

This clonotype was seen repeatedly, ten times or more. The chain links TRBV12-3 or TRBV12-4 to TRBJ2-5; D gene unclear. The CDR3 contains 10 residues. Trimming took 4 bases from V and 5 from J, leaving 2 bases between them. The CDR3 protein is CASSYETQYF. CDR3 coding DNA: TGTGCCAGCAGTTACGAGACCCAGTACTTC.

V usage is TRBV2 and J usage is TRBJ2-5, with D possibly being TRBD1 or TRBD2 (5 bases each). In germline, CDR1 is SNHLY, CDR2 FYNNEI. The CDR3 extends over 14 amino acids. Trimming left V 4 bases short and J 1 base short, with 10 bases between. In DNA form, the CDR3 reads TGTGCCAGCAGTGTAAATGGGGGCCAAGAGACCCAGTACTTC. Its translation: CASSVNGGQETQYF.

The chain is built from TRBV15 and TRBJ1-2, with D uncertain. Between the trimmed V and J ends, which lost 1 base and 4 bases, there was a span of 10 bases. The length of the CDR3 is 14 residues. The germline gives CDR1 LNHNV, CDR2 YYDKDF (reference sequence). This CDR3 reads CATSRVWHFYGYTF. The CDR3 nucleotides read TGTGCCACCAGCAGAGTTTGGCATTTCTATGGCTACACCTTC.

This clonotype was detected only a few times. This chain links TRBV6-2 or TRBV6-3 with TRBJ2-7, with unresolved D. V lost 6 bases and J lost 3, with 12 bases in between. The CDR3 is 13 residues long. The germline V gene encodes CDR1 MNHEY and CDR2 SVGEGT. CDR3 sequence (DNA): TGTGCCAGCAGGTGGGCCGGCTACTACGAGCAGTACTTC. Protein sequence: CASRWAGYYEQYF.

The chain links TRBV5-1 to TRBJ2-1, with 10 positions matching TRBD2. Per germline, CDR1 SGHRS and CDR2 YFSETQ. The ends lost 0 bases at V and 7 bases at J; junction bases unmatched: 7. This CDR3 is 16 amino acids long. In DNA, the CDR3 is TGCGCCAGCAGCTTGGGAGTTAGCGGGAGGCAAAATGAGCAGTTCTTC. This codes for CASSLGVSGRQNEQFF. The variable domain in full, with the rest retrieved from reference TRBV5-1 and TRBJ2-1, is KAGVTQTPRYLIKTRGQQVTLSCSPISGHRSVSWYQQTPGQGLQFLFEYFSETQRNKGNFPGRFSGRQFSNSRSEMNVSTLELGDSALYLCASSLGVSGRQNEQFFGPGTRLTVL.